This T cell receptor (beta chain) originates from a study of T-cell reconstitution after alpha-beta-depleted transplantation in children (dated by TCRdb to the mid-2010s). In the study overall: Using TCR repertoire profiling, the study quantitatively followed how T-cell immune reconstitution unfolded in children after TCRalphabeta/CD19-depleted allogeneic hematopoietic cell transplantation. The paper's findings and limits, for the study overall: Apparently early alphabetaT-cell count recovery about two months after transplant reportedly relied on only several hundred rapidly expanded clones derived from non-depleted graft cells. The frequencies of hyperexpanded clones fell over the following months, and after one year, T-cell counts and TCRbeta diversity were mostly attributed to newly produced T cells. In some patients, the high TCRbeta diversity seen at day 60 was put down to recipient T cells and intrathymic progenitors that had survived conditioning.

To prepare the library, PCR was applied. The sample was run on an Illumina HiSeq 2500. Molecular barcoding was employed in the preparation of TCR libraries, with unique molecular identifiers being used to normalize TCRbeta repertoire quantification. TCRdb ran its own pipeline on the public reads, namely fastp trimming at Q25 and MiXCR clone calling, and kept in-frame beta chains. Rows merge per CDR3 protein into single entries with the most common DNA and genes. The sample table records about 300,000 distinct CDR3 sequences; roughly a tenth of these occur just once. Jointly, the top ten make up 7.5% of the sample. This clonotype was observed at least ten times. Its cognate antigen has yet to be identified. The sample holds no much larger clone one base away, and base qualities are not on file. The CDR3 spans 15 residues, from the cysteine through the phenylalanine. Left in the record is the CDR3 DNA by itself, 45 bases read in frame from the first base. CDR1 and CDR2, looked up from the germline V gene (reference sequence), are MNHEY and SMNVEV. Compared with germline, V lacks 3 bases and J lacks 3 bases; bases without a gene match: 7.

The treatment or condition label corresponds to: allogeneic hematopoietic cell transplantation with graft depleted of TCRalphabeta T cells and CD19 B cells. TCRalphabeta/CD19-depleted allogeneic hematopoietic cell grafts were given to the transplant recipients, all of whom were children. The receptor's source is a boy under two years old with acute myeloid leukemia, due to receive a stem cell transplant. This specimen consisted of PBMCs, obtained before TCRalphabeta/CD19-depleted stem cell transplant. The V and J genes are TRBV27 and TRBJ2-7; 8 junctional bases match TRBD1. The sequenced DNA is TGTGCCAGCAGTTTCTACCCAGGGGGCGACTACGAGCAGTACTTC. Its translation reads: CASSFYPGGDYEQYF.